The source of this T cell receptor beta chain is a study of CD8+ T cells in alopecia areata. Regarding the study as a whole: Among patients, TCR sharing was less clear than in mice, a difference possibly due in part to HLA diversity in the patient population. Administration of tofacitinib significantly diminished scalp clonality and expanded CD8+ clones within the top 100.

This clone has only a few counts. Its specificity is unknown. Treatment here: oral pan-JAK inhibitor, 5-10 mg twice daily. PBMCs provided sorted CD4+ and CD8+ T cells. Trimming took off 2 bases at V and 2 bases at J, with 10 bases between the two ends. The CDR3 loop spans 14 amino acids. Germline-derived CDR1 and CDR2 are LGHNA and YSLEER. Sequencing templates came from extracted RNA that was reverse transcribed into cDNA. Sequencing was performed with immunoSEQ multiplex PCR; in TCRdb, only in-frame clones are kept and a portion is missing. The repertoire holds 150,000 to 200,000 clones, with 60% as singletons.

Here the sequenced sample was CD4+ T cells sorted from blood, taken at week 24, from a patient treated with tofacitinib. The J gene is TRBJ2-7, the V gene TRBV4-3; D perhaps matches TRBD2 (5 bases). The clonotype originates from a human donor with alopecia areata. CDR3 loop: CASSQRTETYEQYF. CDR3 coding DNA: TGCGCCAGCAGCCAAAGGACTGAAACCTACGAGCAGTACTTC.